This T cell receptor beta chain is from a study of PD-1 blockade in classical Hodgkin lymphoma. Findings and caveats of the study: CD4+ TCR diversity rose significantly by C4D1, and CD8+ TCR diversity did not.

Regarding this clone: The antigen is undetermined.

Produced via immunoSEQ multiplex PCR; TCRdb's table is partial and in-frame only. The sample yields some 17,000 clones, about 80% seen once. No patient escaped relapse after autologous stem cell transplantation, and brentuximab vedotin exposure varied. The CDR3 runs 12 residues. Germline CDR1 SEHNR, CDR2 FQNEAQ (reference sequence). V gave up 6 bases and J gave up 4 bases, with 7 bases separating them. Sequenced here: peripheral blood mononuclear cells (PBMCs), sampled at baseline. The sequence came from a human donor with classical Hodgkin lymphoma. V gene TRBV7-9 combines with J gene TRBJ2-1; D is undetermined. CDR3 DNA sequence: TGTGCCAGCAGGAATTTTTACAATGAGCAGTTCTTC. It specifies CASRNFYNEQFF.